Listed below are T cell receptor beta chains from one sample, sequenced in a study of T cells in Graves' hyperthyroidism and ophthalmopathy. TCRdb used MiXCR to reprocess the multiplex PCR reads, holding one entry per CDR3 protein. The sample holds about 95,000 distinct CDR3 sequences; approximately 42% are singletons and the top ten take about a tenth. Source material: peripheral blood or thyroid tissue (not recorded which). The receptors come from a woman under 40 with Graves' hyperthyroidism. The CDR3 runs from the conserved cysteine through the conserved F or W. The order of the fields is D gene, clone size, V gene, J gene, CDR3 DNA, CDR3 protein. The D gene is left open where the match is weak. Clone size is shown for a subset of rows, as once, few, many or a class of expanded clone.

>-|many|TRBV12-3/TRBV12-4|TRBJ1-1
TGTGCCAGCAAACTCAGGGGAGGGATCACTGAAGCTTTCTTT
CASKLRGGITEAFF
>-|medium-sized|TRBV9|TRBJ2-2
TGTGCCAGCGCGCGGGTCGATAGCGGGGAGCTGTTTTTT
CASARVDSGELFF
>TRBD1|once|TRBV29-1|TRBJ2-5
TGCAGCGTGGGGACAGGGAATGGGGAGACCCAGTACTTC
CSVGTGNGETQYF
>-|many|TRBV5-1|TRBJ1-4
TGCGCCAGCAGGGCTACCCAAGGGGGAGGAGGTGAAAAACTGTTTTTT
CASRATQGGGGEKLFF
>-|many|TRBV5-1|TRBJ2-7
TGCGCCAGCAGCTTGCGTCAGGGAGGATCTTCCTACGAGCAGTACTTC
CASSLRQGGSSYEQYF
>TRBD2|many|TRBV20-1|TRBJ2-7
TGCAGTGCTCATGGACTAGCGGGAATAGTATACGAGCAGTACTTC
CSAHGLAGIVYEQYF
>-|-|TRBV2|TRBJ1-5
TGTGCCAGCAGCCTAATAGAAAGCAATCAGCCCCAGCATTTT
CASSLIESNQPQHF
>-|many|TRBV14|TRBJ2-5
TGTGCCAGCGCTGGGGGACAAGAGACCCAGTACTTC
CASAGGQETQYF
>-|-|TRBV24-1|TRBJ1-2
TGTGCCGCGCAGGGGATTGAGGGCTACACCTTC
CAAQGIEGYTF
>TRBD2|-|TRBV7-2|TRBJ2-5
TGTGCCTGCGCGGGAGTAGCGGGAGGAGGCCAAGAGACCCAGTACTTC
CACAGVAGGGQETQYF
>TRBD1|-|TRBV19|TRBJ2-7
TGTGCCAGTAGCATCGGGACAGGGGCTAGGTCCTACGAGCAGTACTTC
CASSIGTGARSYEQYF
>-|many|TRBV28|TRBJ1-6
TGTGCCAGCAGTTTCGGGGATTCACCCCTCCACTTT
CASSFGDSPLHF
>-|few|TRBV2|TRBJ2-5
TGTGCCAGCAGTGAGGTGGCCCAAGAGACCCAGTACTTC
CASSEVAQETQYF
>-|once|TRBV7-8|TRBJ2-7
TGTGCCAGCAGCTTAGCGCTTACCGGGACCTACGAGCAGTACTTC
CASSLALTGTYEQYF
>-|many|TRBV3-1|TRBJ2-5
TGTGCCAGCAGCCAAGTAGTCTCGTGGAGGGAGACCCAGTACTTC
CASSQVVSWRETQYF
>-|many|TRBV7-2|TRBJ2-3
TGTGCCAGCAGCCCGGACTCGGCGATGGGTAATACGCAGTATTTT
CASSPDSAMGNTQYF
>TRBD1|many|TRBV5-1|TRBJ1-2
TGCGCCAGCCAACCATTGGGGACAGGGGATCCCTACACCTTC
CASQPLGTGDPYTF
>-|-|TRBV4-1|TRBJ2-7
TGCGCCAGCAGCCGAAAAAGTCTAGAGAGGGGGCGGCGGGAGACTCGCTACGAGCAGTACTTC
CASSRKSLERGRRETRYEQYF
>-|many|TRBV12-3/TRBV12-4|TRBJ1-2
TGTGCCAGCAGAGCCGGGATAGCTAACTATGGCTACACCTTC
CASRAGIANYGYTF
>-|many|TRBV6-6|TRBJ1-2
TGTGCCAGCAGTGAAGTCGGGCAGACCCCCTATGGCTACACCTTC
CASSEVGQTPYGYTF
>TRBD1|-|TRBV11-1|TRBJ2-5
TGTGCCAGCAGCTCCAGGACAGGGGAGGAGACCCAGTACTTC
CASSSRTGEETQYF
>TRBD1|many|TRBV4-1|TRBJ2-7
TGCGCCAGCAGCTTGGGACAGCTCTGGGACTACGAGCAGTACTTC
CASSLGQLWDYEQYF
>-|many|TRBV15|TRBJ1-1
TGTGCCACCAGCAAAGTGGGCCCTAACACTGAAGCTTTCTTT
CATSKVGPNTEAFF